This T cell receptor (beta chain) was captured in a study of T cell responses to AZD1222 COVID-19 vaccine. Study-wide findings and caveats: Reportedly, nearly half the spike-specific TCRs target unmutated variant regions. White British donors predominated, females outnumbered males, and clonal diversity was possibly underestimated. Increases in Spike-specific TCR breadth and depth were seen after two AZD1222 doses.

A note on this clone: Its antigen remains unidentified.

V shed 4 bases, J shed 5 bases, and the junction held 9 bases outside the gene matches. Looked up from germline, CDR1 is SGHKS and CDR2 is YYEKEE (reference sequence). The CDR3 consists of 16 residues. Profiled with immunoSEQ multiplex PCR; TCRdb holds only in-frame clones, not every one. The sample includes 100,000 to 120,000 clones, roughly 82% of them seen just once. V gene TRBV5-5 combines with J gene TRBJ1-4; 9 nucleotides line up with TRBD1. The material was peripheral blood, obtained on day 0 of AZD1222 vaccination. The clonotype comes from an adult in good health. The CDR3 region has the DNA TGTGCCAGCAGCGTTCGCGAAGGGACAGGGAATGAAAAACTGTTTTTT. This gives the protein CASSVREGTGNEKLFF.